This T cell receptor beta chain is from a study of blood T cell repertoires in COVID-19. For the study at large: Samples of COVID-19 (acute and convalescent) were obtained from the United States, Italy and Spain. T cells, B-cell-depleted T cells, or PBMCs provided the cDNA or gDNA that served as material.

In the original processing: Cell counts per sample came from amplifying reference gene primers. The protocol was immunoSEQ multiplex PCR, while the TCRdb copy is restricted to in-frame clones and leaves out a portion. The D gene and trimming were derived from the DNA, and the V and J assignments and clone size from that table. The sample has 150,000 to 200,000 clones; roughly 84% are singletons. The germline V gene has CDR1 MNHEY and CDR2 SMNVEV (reference sequence). The CDR3 covers 12 residues. V was cut by 3 bases and J by 4 bases, with 6 bases left in between. A remark on this clone: Other nucleotide sequences in the sample specify the same CDR3.

This rearrangement joins TRBV27 to TRBJ1-2; the D gene is possibly TRBD1 (5 bases). The TCR sequence derives from a man between 60 and 75 years old who had recovered from COVID-19. Sequencing was carried out using peripheral blood. CDR3 protein: CASSLQGYGYTF. The CDR3 DNA is TGTGCCAGCAGTTTGCAGGGCTATGGCTACACCTTC.